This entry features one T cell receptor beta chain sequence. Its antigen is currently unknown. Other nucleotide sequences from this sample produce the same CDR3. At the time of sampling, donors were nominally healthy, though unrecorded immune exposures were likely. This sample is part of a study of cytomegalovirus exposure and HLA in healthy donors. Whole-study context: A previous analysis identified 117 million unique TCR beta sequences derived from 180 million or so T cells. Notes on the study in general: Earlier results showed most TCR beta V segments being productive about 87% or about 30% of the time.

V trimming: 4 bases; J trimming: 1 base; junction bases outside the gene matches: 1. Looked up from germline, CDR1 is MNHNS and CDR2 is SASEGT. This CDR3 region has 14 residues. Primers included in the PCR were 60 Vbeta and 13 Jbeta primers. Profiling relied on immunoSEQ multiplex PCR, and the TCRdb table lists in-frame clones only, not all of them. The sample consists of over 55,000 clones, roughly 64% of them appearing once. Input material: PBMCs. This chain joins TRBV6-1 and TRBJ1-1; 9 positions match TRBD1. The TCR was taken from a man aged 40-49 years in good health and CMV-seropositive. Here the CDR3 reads CASSVQGANTEAFF. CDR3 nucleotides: TGTGCCAGCAGTGTACAGGGGGCGAACACTGAAGCTTTCTTT.